The 3 T cell receptor beta chains presented below share a single source sample, sequenced in a study of blood T cell repertoires in COVID-19. Clones were sequenced by immunoSEQ multiplex PCR, and TCRdb holds only the in-frame ones, with some missing. This sample yields about 180,000 clones, of which approximately 89% are seen a single time; 4% to 5% belongs to the top ten. Sequencing used peripheral blood. These receptors came from a woman aged 25 to 39 with acute or convalescent COVID-19.

CDR3 DNA sequence: TGTGCCTGGAGTGAGCCAGATACGCAGTATTTT. It codes for CAWSEPDTQYF. V and J are TRBV30 and TRBJ2-3; D is unclear. V was cut by 1 base and J by 4 bases, with 3 bases left in between. Germline values: CDR1 GTSNPN, CDR2 SVGIG (reference sequence). This CDR3 is built from 11 residues.

The J gene is TRBJ2-5, the V gene TRBV7-9, with unresolved D. The CDR3 loop spans 13 amino acids. Trimming pared 2 bases from V and 5 bases from J, leaving 9 bases between. CDR1 and CDR2 from the germline V gene are SEHNR and FQNEAQ (reference sequence). CDR3 loop: CASSLLGRETQYF. The DNA for the CDR3 is TGTGCCAGCAGCTTATTGGGCAGGGAGACCCAGTACTTC. Full variable domain (missing parts from reference TRBV7-9 and TRBJ2-5): DTGVSQNPRHKITKRGQNVTFRCDPISEHNRLYWYRQTLGQGPEFLTYFQNEAQLEKSRLLSDRFSAERPKGSFSTLEIQRTEQGDSAMYLCASSLLGRETQYFGPGTRLLVL.

The V and J genes are TRBV19 and TRBJ1-4; no definite D call. Germline lookup yields CDR1 LNHDA and CDR2 SQIVND (reference sequence). The V gene lost 9 bases and the J gene lost 3 bases, with 17 bases spanning the gap. This CDR3 is 15 amino acids long. The DNA of the CDR3 is TGTGCCAGCAACATGAGGCGCGTCGCTAATGAAAAACTGTTTTTT. It yields the protein CASNMRRVANEKLFF.